The 2 T cell receptor beta chains reported below all come from one sample, sequenced in a study of blood T cell repertoires in COVID-19. Only in-frame clones appear in the TCRdb table, and some are missing; sequencing was by immunoSEQ multiplex PCR. The sample carries about 58,000 clones, 85% recorded once. Sequencing used peripheral blood. These receptors were taken from a man in his forties with active COVID-19.

The genes are TRBV5-4 and TRBJ2-7; D perhaps matches TRBD1 (5 bases). Deletions cut 4 bases from V and 0 bases from J, with 14 bases between. The germline V gene encodes CDR1 SGHNT and CDR2 YYREEE (reference sequence). The CDR3 consists of 15 residues. The CDR3 DNA follows: TGTGCCAGCAGCCTACCCCAGGGAAGCTCCTACGAGCAGTACTTC. It encodes CASSLPQGSSYEQYF.

To note about this clone: Because it lacks the conserved phenylalanine or tryptophan at the end, this CDR3 is likely a read error. The DNA is left out, because the CDR3 cannot be placed on it with certainty; the CDR3 is given as TCRdb lists it. V usage is TRBV30 and J usage is TRBJ1-5; TRBD1 is the table's D call and was not checked against the DNA. From its first to its last residue, the CDR3 has 14 amino acids. Germline V gives CDR1 GTSNPN, CDR2 SVGIG (reference sequence). The CDR3 protein is CAWSSPAPGDTCVL.